The 30 T cell receptor beta chains given below trace back to one sample, sequenced in a study of T cell clones after liver transplantation. Libraries were prepared by immunoSEQ multiplex PCR; TCRdb keeps only in-frame clonotypes and omits some of them. The sample lists over 100,000 clones, 75% to 90% seen once, with approximately 0.93% in the top ten. Sequences were derived from CD4+ T cells from blood, sampled before liver transplant. The source is a human donor who received a liver transplant.

The genes are TRBV19 and TRBJ1-3; D gene unclear. The CDR3 runs 16 residues. V was clipped by 0 bases and J by 0 bases, with 9 bases between them. CDR1 and CDR2 from the germline V gene are LNHDA and SQIVND (reference sequence). CDR3 bases: TGTGCCAGTAGTATAGATGGACGGAGCTCTGGAAACACCATATATTTT. Protein sequence: CASSIDGRSSGNTIYF.

The chain has TRBV9 and TRBJ2-5; TRBD2 matches at 8 bases. V gave up 4 bases and J gave up 5 bases; unmatched junction bases: 10. Germline loops: CDR1 SGDLS, CDR2 YYNGEE. The CDR3 totals 15 residues. CDR3 coding DNA: TGTGCCAGCAGCACCCCGGGGGGGCAGGGGGAGACCCAGTACTTC. The encoded protein is CASSTPGGQGETQYF.

This clone was detected ten times or more. The V call is TRBV6-1, the J call TRBJ1-2, with TRBD1 matching over 7 bases. CDR1 and CDR2 from the germline V gene are MNHNS and SASEGT. The CDR3 is made up of 13 amino acids. Unmatched junction bases numbered 9, after V lost 7 bases and J lost 7 bases. CDR3 in amino acids: CASIVEGAGGYTF. CDR3 in DNA: TGTGCCAGCATTGTGGAGGGGGCGGGTGGCTACACCTTC.

The chain couples TRBV13 to TRBJ1-2; possibly TRBD1 for D (5 bases). The V end lost 1 base, the J end lost 3 bases, and 15 bases lay between the germline ends. The CDR3 has 16 amino acids. Germline assignment: CDR1 PRHDT and CDR2 FYEKMQ (reference sequence). The CDR3 protein is CASSLVGGASDYGYTF. DNA for the CDR3: TGTGCCAGCAGCTTAGTAGGAGGGGCGTCAGACTATGGCTACACCTTC. The full variable domain, completed using reference TRBV13 and TRBJ1-2, is AAGVIQSPRHLIKEKRETATLKCYPIPRHDTVYWYQQGPGQDPQFLISFYEKMQSDKGSIPDRFSAQQFSDYHSELNMSSLELGDSALYFCASSLVGGASDYGYTFGSGTRLTVV.

The CDR3 nucleotides read TGTGCCAGCAGTTCAGGCGGGGGGCCAACCTACAATGAGCAGTTCTTC. Its translation is CASSSGGGPTYNEQFF. This chain links TRBV27 with TRBJ2-1; TRBD2 aligns across 8 bases. CDR1 is MNHEY and CDR2 is SMNVEV in the germline V gene (reference sequence). V was pared by 4 bases and J by 2 bases, with 7 bases of the junction left unmatched. This CDR3 region has 16 residues.

The genes are TRBV5-1 and TRBJ1-6, with D maybe TRBD1 (5 bases). CDR1 SGHRS and CDR2 YFSETQ come from the germline V gene. CDR3 length equals 15 residues. V lost 8 bases and J lost 6, with 18 bases in between. Written as DNA, the CDR3 is TGCGCCAGGAATTGCCAGGGTGGCTGTAATTCACCCCTCCACTTT. The encoded protein is CARNCQGGCNSPLHF.

This clone was counted a single time. The chain has TRBV28 and TRBJ1-5; TRBD1 agrees at 7 bases. Losses at the gene ends were 3 bases for V and 0 bases for J; bases not matched to a gene: 2. CDR3 size: 15 residues. The germline V gene encodes CDR1 MDHEN and CDR2 SYDVKM. CDR3 protein: CASSLTGHSNQPQHF. The CDR3 bases are TGTGCCAGCAGTTTGACAGGGCATAGCAATCAGCCCCAGCATTTT.

The chain couples TRBV13 to TRBJ2-3; D not resolved. CDR3 size: 13 residues. In germline, CDR1 is PRHDT, CDR2 FYEKMQ (reference sequence). With 9 bases removed from V and 2 bases from J, the gap between germline ends came to 12 bases. CDR3 DNA sequence: TGTGCCAGTTCCGAGGCTAACACAGATACGCAGTATTTT. Protein sequence: CASSEANTDTQYF.

The genes are TRBV6-6 and TRBJ2-2; D is undetermined. This CDR3 region has 12 residues. CDR1 is MNHNY and CDR2 is SVGAGI in the germline V gene (reference sequence). V lost 2 bases and J lost 7, with 5 bases in between. The CDR3 nucleotides are TGTGCCAGCAGTTACGTCCGCGGGGAGCTGTTTTTT. Amino acids: CASSYVRGELFF.

The chain is built from TRBV11-1 and TRBJ2-1, with 13 nucleotides matching TRBD2. Unmatched junction bases numbered 13, after V lost 8 bases and J lost 0 bases. This CDR3 is 19 amino acids long. CDR1 SGHAT and CDR2 FQDESV come from the germline V gene (reference sequence). CDR3 region: CASLSGLAGARGSYNEQFF. CDR3 sequence (DNA): TGTGCCAGCCTAAGCGGACTAGCGGGAGCTAGGGGCTCCTACAATGAGCAGTTCTTC.

This clone was seen a handful of times. V usage is TRBV19 and J usage is TRBJ2-2; D uncertain. V lost 4 bases, J lost 0 bases, and 9 bases lay in between. The CDR3 runs 15 residues. Germline values: CDR1 LNHDA, CDR2 SQIVND (reference sequence). The CDR3 DNA is TGTGCCAGTAGTACAACCCAGCCGAACACCGGGGAGCTGTTTTTT. This encodes CASSTTQPNTGELFF.

The chain couples TRBV14 to TRBJ2-7, with 10 bases identical to TRBD1. The CDR3 consists of 16 residues. V shed 4 bases, J shed 3 bases, and the junction held 9 bases outside the gene matches. Germline values: CDR1 SGHDN, CDR2 FVKESK. The CDR3 region is CASSRRDRGLGYEQYF. The CDR3 DNA reads as TGTGCCAGCAGCCGCAGGGACAGGGGACTTGGCTACGAGCAGTACTTC. The full variable domain, in which reference TRBV14 and TRBJ2-7 provide the parts outside the CDR3, is EAGVTQFPSHSVIEKGQTVTLRCDPISGHDNLYWYRRVMGKEIKFLLHFVKESKQDESGMPNNRFLAERTGGTYSTLKVQPAELEDSGVYFCASSRRDRGLGYEQYFGPGTRLTVT.

V gene TRBV27 combines with J gene TRBJ2-7; D is perhaps TRBD1 (5 bases). CDR3 length: 14 residues. Trimming removed 4 bases at V and 0 bases at J, with 10 bases between. Germline V gene data show CDR1 as MNHEY and CDR2 as SMNVEV (reference sequence). This chain's CDR3 is CASSSTVSSYEQYF. Written as DNA, the CDR3 is TGTGCCAGCAGTTCGACAGTGAGCTCCTACGAGCAGTACTTC.

The rearrangement joins TRBV15 to TRBJ2-7, with TRBD1 identical over 7 bases. The CDR3 is 18 amino acids. Germline CDR1 LNHNV, CDR2 YYDKDF (reference sequence). Trimming took 4 bases from V and 3 from J; bases not matched to a gene: 18. The CDR3 reads CATSTTTPSSRQGYEQYF. CDR3 sequence (DNA): TGTGCCACCAGCACCACCACGCCTTCCTCGAGACAGGGCTACGAGCAGTACTTC.

J is TRBJ1-1 and V is TRBV11-1; no clear D gene. Germline loops: CDR1 SGHAT, CDR2 FQDESV (reference sequence). Trimming cost V 5 bases and J 0 bases, with 7 bases left between them. This CDR3 comprises 13 residues. The CDR3 DNA follows: TGTGCCAGCAGCGAAGAGCTGAACACTGAAGCTTTCTTT. It translates to CASSEELNTEAFF.

CDR3 in amino acids: CSAGEGTDTQYF. DNA of the CDR3: TGCAGCGCTGGGGAGGGCACAGATACGCAGTATTTT. V and J are TRBV29-1 and TRBJ2-3, with D maybe TRBD2 (6 bases). CDR1 SQVTM and CDR2 ANQGSEA come from the germline V gene. Trimming shortened V by 7 bases and J by 1 base, and 9 bases separated the two germline ends. This CDR3 comprises 12 residues.

The rearrangement joins TRBV6-5 to TRBJ2-3; 7 bases match TRBD2. J gave up 6 bases and V 3 bases, and 6 bases lay outside the gene matches. There are 14 residues in the CDR3. CDR1 and CDR2 (germline): MNHEY, SVGAGI. The CDR3 reads CASSYQGGTDTQYF. The CDR3 nucleotides read TGTGCCAGCAGTTATCAGGGAGGGACGGATACGCAGTATTTT.

This chain links TRBV28 with TRBJ2-2, with TRBD2 identical over 12 bases. The CDR3 runs 17 residues. The V gene end was trimmed by 3 bases and the J gene end by 3 bases; junction bases not matched to a gene: 5. Per the germline V gene, CDR1 is MDHEN and CDR2 is SYDVKM. CDR3 amino acids: CASSFGTSGWDTGELFF. CDR3 coding DNA: TGTGCCAGCAGTTTCGGGACTAGCGGGTGGGACACCGGGGAGCTGTTTTTT.

This clone showed up just once. The chain has TRBV7-2 and TRBJ1-2, with a tentative D call TRBD1 (6 bases). Trimming shortened V by 5 bases and J by 0 bases, and 16 bases separated the two germline ends. CDR1 is SGHTA, CDR2 FQGNSA, per germline. The CDR3 has 16 residues. The CDR3 reads CASSGRDTTANYGYTF. In DNA form, the CDR3 reads TGTGCCAGCAGCGGCCGGGACACGACAGCTAACTATGGCTACACCTTC.

V usage is TRBV19 and J usage is TRBJ2-2; maybe TRBD1 (7 bases). This CDR3 has 15 residues. In germline, CDR1 is LNHDA, CDR2 SQIVND (reference sequence). V dropped 8 bases and J dropped 0 bases, with 13 bases sitting between them. The DNA of the CDR3 is TGTGCCAGTCGCAGGGGGGAGACGAACACCGGGGAGCTGTTTTTT. Translating gives CASRRGETNTGELFF.

The chain combines TRBV6-5 with TRBJ2-7; D could derive from TRBD1 or TRBD2 (5 bases each). Germline V gene lookup returns CDR1 MNHEY and CDR2 SVGAGI. Deletions cut 4 bases from V and 2 bases from J, with 12 bases between. The CDR3 contains 14 residues. The CDR3 DNA is TGTGCCAGCAGTTTTGTGGGACCGCCCTACGAGCAGTACTTC. This sequence encodes CASSFVGPPYEQYF.

The chain carries TRBV18 and TRBJ1-2; D is unresolved. Between the trimmed V and J ends, which lost 9 bases and 3 bases, there was a span of 11 bases. Germline CDR1 and CDR2: KGHSH and LQKENI. The CDR3 has 12 amino acids. This CDR3 reads CASRRADYGYTF. DNA of the CDR3: TGTGCCAGTCGGCGGGCGGACTATGGCTACACCTTC.

The sample holds one count of this clone. The chain is built from TRBV6-1 and TRBJ1-5; TRBD1 is a possible D gene (5 bases). The germline V and J ends were trimmed by 7 bases and 4 bases, with 14 bases remaining between them. The CDR3 contains 14 residues. Per germline, CDR1 MNHNS and CDR2 SASEGT. The DNA of the CDR3 is TGTGCCAGCACTTCAGGGTTGGGGAATCAGCCCCAGCATTTT. Protein: CASTSGLGNQPQHF.

The chain employs TRBV4-1 and TRBJ1-1; 7 bases are a match to TRBD1. The trim removed 5 bases at V and 5 bases at J, leaving 8 bases unmatched. CDR3 size: 14 residues. CDR1 is MGHRA, CDR2 YSYEKL, per germline. CDR3 in DNA: TGCGCCAGCAGCTCCCCGACAGGGAGGACTGAAGCTTTCTTT. Its translation: CASSSPTGRTEAFF.

The rearrangement joins TRBV4-2 to TRBJ1-5; 10 nucleotides match TRBD1. The germline gives CDR1 LGHNA, CDR2 YNFKEQ. The CDR3 extends over 20 amino acids. Losses at the gene ends were 1 base for V and 3 bases for J; bases not matched to a gene: 15. CDR3 DNA: TGTGCCAGCAGCCAAGGGCAAGGGACAGGGGTTCTCCGAATCAATCAGCCCCAGCATTTT. Encoded protein: CASSQGQGTGVLRINQPQHF.

The chain has TRBV19 and TRBJ1-2; a possible D gene is TRBD1 (5 bases). The CDR3 runs to 14 residues. In germline, CDR1 is LNHDA, CDR2 SQIVND (reference sequence). The V gene lost 3 bases and the J gene lost 3 bases, with 11 bases spanning the gap. Here the CDR3 reads CASSINQGHYGYTF. The CDR3 DNA reads as TGTGCCAGTAGTATTAACCAGGGTCACTATGGCTACACCTTC. Complete variable domain (other parts from reference TRBV19 and TRBJ1-2): DGGITQSPKYLFRKEGQNVTLSCEQNLNHDAMYWYRQDPGQGLRLIYYSQIVNDFQKGDIAEGYSVSREKKESFPLTVTSAQKNPTAFYLCASSINQGHYGYTFGSGTRLTVV.

The chain links TRBV19 to TRBJ1-2; the D is unclear. The CDR3 spans 15 residues. Germline V gene lookup returns CDR1 LNHDA and CDR2 SQIVND (reference sequence). The V end was cut by 3 bases, the J end by 8 bases, with 19 bases between. CDR3 sequence (DNA): TGTGCCAGTAGTATCCGGGCAACCTCACCGGGGGGCTACACCTTC. This sequence encodes CASSIRATSPGGYTF.

The V call is TRBV7-9, the J call TRBJ2-5, with TRBD1 matching over 7 bases. This CDR3 has 14 residues. Germline V lookup: CDR1 SEHNR, CDR2 FQNEAQ (reference sequence). The V gene end was trimmed by 5 bases and the J gene end by 1 base; junction bases not matched to a gene: 4. In DNA form, the CDR3 reads TGTGCCAGCAGCACCCGGGACAGCCAAGAGACCCAGTACTTC. This translates into CASSTRDSQETQYF.

The rearrangement joins TRBV9 to TRBJ1-1; a possible D gene is TRBD1 (6 bases). CDR1 and CDR2 from the germline V gene are SGDLS and YYNGEE. V was trimmed by 3 bases and J by 5 bases, leaving 14 bases between them. The CDR3 sequence is 14 residues long. CDR3 bases: TGTGCCAGCAGCGGCGGGGGCCGGAGGACTGAAGCTTTCTTT. Translated, it gives CASSGGGRRTEAFF.

In this sample, this clone turned up a few times. The rearrangement uses TRBV2 and TRBJ2-3; possible D gene TRBD2, 6 bases. The CDR3 is made up of 15 amino acids. V shed 3 bases and J shed 4 bases, with 14 bases lying between them. CDR1 and CDR2 from the germline V gene are SNHLY and FYNNEI. This CDR3 is CASSETGVGSDTQYF. The DNA for the CDR3 is TGTGCCAGCAGTGAGACGGGAGTAGGTTCAGATACGCAGTATTTT.